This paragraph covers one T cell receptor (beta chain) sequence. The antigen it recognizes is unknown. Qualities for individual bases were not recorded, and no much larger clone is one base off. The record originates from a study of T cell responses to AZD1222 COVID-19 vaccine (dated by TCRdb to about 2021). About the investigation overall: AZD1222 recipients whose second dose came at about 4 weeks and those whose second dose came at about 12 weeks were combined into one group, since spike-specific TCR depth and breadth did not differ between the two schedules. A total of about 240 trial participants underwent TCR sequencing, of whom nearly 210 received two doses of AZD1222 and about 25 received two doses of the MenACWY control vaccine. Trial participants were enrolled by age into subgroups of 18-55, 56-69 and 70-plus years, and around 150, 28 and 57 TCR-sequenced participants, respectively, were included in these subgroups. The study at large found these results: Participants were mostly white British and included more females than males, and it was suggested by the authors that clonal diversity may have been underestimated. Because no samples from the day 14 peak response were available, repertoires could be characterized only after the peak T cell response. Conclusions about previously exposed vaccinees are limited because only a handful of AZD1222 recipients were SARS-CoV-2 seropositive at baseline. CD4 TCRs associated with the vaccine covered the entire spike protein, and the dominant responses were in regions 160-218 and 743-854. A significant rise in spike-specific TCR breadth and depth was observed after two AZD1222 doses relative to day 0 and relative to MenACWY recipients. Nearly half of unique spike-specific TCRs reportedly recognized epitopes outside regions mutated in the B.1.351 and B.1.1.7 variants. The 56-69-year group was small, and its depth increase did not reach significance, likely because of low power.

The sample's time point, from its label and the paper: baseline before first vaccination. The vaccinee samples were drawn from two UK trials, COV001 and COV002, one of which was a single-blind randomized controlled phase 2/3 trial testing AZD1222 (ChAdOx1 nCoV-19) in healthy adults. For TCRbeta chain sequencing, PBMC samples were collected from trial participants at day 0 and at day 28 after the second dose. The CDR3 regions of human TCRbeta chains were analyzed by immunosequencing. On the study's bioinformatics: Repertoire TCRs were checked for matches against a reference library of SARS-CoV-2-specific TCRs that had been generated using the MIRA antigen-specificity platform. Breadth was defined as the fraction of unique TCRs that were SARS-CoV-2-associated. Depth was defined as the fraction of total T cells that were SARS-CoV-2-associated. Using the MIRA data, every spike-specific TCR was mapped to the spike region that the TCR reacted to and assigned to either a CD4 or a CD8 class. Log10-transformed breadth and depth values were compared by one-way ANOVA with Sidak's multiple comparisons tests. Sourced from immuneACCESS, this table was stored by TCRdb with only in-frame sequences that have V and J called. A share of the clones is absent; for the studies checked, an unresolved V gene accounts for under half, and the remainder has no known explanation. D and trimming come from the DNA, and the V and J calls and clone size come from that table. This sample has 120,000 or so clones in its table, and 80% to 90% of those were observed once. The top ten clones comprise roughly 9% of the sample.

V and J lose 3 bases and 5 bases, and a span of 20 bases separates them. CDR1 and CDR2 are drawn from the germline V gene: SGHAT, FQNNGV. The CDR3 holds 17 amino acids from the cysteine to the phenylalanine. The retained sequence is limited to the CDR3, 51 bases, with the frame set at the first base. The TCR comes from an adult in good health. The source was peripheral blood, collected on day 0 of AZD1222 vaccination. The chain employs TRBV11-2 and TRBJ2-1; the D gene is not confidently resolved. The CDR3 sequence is CASSFWVTGFSHNEQFF. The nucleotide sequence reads TGTGCCAGCAGCTTTTGGGTGACTGGTTTTTCCCACAATGAGCAGTTCTTC.